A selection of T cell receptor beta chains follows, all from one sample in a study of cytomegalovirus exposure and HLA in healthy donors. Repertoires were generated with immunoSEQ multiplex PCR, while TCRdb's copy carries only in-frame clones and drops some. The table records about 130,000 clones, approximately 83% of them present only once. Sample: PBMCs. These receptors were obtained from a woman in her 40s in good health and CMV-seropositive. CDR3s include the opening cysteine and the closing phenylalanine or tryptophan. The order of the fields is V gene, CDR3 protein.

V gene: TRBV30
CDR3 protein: CAWSGDRGATGELFF

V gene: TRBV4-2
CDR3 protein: CASSQDPLRTGENTGELFF

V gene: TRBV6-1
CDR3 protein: CASSERTSAVPGELFF

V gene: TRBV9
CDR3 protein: CASSPSPGTGMNTEAFF

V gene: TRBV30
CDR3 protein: CAWKGTGGVEQFF

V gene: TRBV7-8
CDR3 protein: CASSLGGTARVGELFF

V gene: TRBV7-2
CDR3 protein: CASSPTDSPLHF

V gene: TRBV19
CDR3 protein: CASSILRNTEAFF

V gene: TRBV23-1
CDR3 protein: CASRPNRGGTYEQYF

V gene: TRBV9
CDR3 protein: CASSIGVRLDGELFF

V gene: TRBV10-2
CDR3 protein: CASSSTGADRDTGELFF

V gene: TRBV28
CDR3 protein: CASSFLQGRETQYF

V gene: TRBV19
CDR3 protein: CATQAGQETQYF

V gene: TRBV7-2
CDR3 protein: CASSLALRGTNTGELFF

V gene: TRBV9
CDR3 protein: CASSVGRTPAFF

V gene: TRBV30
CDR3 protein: CAWSTEKNTEAFF

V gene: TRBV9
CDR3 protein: CASSAGDWYEQFF

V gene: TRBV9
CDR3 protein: CASSVSTGLAGEQFF

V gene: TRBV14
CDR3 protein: CASSHRTGQETQYF

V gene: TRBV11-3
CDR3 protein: CASSSLQRGDIQYF

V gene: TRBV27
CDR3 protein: CASRKQGAGGNQPQHF

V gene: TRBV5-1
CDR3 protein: CASSSQGYEQYF

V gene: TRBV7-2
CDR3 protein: CASSAQGGSEKLFF

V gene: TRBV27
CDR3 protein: CASTDRTSGRARAEQFF

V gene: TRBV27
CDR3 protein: CASSSGRASYEQYF

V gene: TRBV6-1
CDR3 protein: CASSEEVVWETNTGELFF

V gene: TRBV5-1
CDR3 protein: CASSLARTSGELGLDTQYF

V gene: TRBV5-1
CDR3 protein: CASSWEASYGYTF

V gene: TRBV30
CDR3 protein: CAWSTSGNSYEQYF

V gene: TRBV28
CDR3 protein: CASSRSGQGLFGELFF

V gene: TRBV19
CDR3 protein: CASSPKGGSAAYEQYF

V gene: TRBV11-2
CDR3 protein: CASSLGQTYEQYF

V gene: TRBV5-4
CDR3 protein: CASRKNYRGPNSPLHF

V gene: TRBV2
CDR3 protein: CASRGHPPETQYF

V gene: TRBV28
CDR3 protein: CATRDRGRENTF

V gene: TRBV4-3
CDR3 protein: CASSQDSPGGVNEQFF

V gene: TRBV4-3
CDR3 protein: CASSHSRVEPNTGELFF

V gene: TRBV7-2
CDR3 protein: CASSSQDTQYF

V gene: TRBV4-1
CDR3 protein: CASSWGGRQGSGEQFF

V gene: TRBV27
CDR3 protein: CASSDSMNTEAFF

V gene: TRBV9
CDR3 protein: CASSVGRGGPYEQYF

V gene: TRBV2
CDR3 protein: CASSEALRTGDNSPLHF

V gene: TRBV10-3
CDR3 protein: CAISDSGRDQETQYF

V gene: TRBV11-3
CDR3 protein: CASSSGLAYNEQFF

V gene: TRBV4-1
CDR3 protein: CASSQRQAMNTEAFF

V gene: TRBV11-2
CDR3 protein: CASRGEREWTGELFF

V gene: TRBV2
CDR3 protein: CASIVQFTDTQYF

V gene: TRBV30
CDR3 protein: CAWSVLRTSGRGNEQFF

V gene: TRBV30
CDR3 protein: CAWNTGQGTEAFF

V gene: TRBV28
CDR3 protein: CASSPSGQGAYGYTF

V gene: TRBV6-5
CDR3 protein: CASSYSGARNEQFF

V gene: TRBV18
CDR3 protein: CASSGSGTESSGANVLTF

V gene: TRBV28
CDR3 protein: CASSLRDRKPTDTQYF

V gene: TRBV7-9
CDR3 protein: CSSSNGQAVSYEQYF

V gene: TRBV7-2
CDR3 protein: CASSQRTGYEQYF

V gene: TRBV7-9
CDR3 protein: CASRGGGAYEQYF

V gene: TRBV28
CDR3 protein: CASSSGRPSYEQYF